The clone carrying this TCR beta chain was counted many times. These data come from a study of T cells after yellow fever vaccination. V shed 0 bases and J shed 3 bases, with 12 bases lying between them. In germline, CDR1 is DFQATT, CDR2 SNEGSKA (reference sequence). This CDR3 is built from 15 residues. Via MiXCR, TCRdb re-called the 5' RACE reads, giving one row per CDR3 protein. The sample has roughly 300,000 distinct CDR3 sequences; 7% to 9% are singletons. V and J are TRBV20-1 and TRBJ2-1, with D perhaps matching TRBD1 (5 bases). Sequences were derived from PBMCs, sampled 45 days after the first yellow fever vaccination. The receptor was isolated from a man in his late teens or twenties who received the YFV17D yellow fever vaccine. This CDR3 reads CSARDVGRVYNEQFF. CDR3 DNA sequence: TGCAGTGCTAGAGATGTGGGCAGGGTCTACAATGAGCAGTTCTTC.